This TCR beta chain emerged from a study of blood T cells in healthy people across ages. The authors ran a second PCR of 7 to 11 cycles using a sample-barcoded 5' primer and a J-beta primer mix. TCRdb re-derived calls from the 5' RACE reads in MiXCR, one entry per CDR3 protein. The sample carries under 1,000,000 distinct CDR3 sequences, 46% recorded once. General observations from the study: Naive T cell percentage showed a strong correlation with TCR beta diversity. Not knowing donor CMV status may have confounded expanded clonotype changes.

Turning to this clonotype: No antigen is known for it.

The specimen sequenced was blood. The TCR originated in a man older than 75 in good health.

As DNA, the CDR3 is TGTGCCAGCAGCGAGGGGACAGGGGCAACAGAGACCCAGTTCTTC. Encoded protein: CASSEGTGATETQFF. This chain links TRBV9 with TRBJ2-5, with TRBD1 matching over 10 bases. With the DNA end fitting TRBJ2-1 better, the J assignment may be wrong. Looked up from germline, CDR1 is SGDLS and CDR2 is YYNGEE. CDR3 size: 15 residues.